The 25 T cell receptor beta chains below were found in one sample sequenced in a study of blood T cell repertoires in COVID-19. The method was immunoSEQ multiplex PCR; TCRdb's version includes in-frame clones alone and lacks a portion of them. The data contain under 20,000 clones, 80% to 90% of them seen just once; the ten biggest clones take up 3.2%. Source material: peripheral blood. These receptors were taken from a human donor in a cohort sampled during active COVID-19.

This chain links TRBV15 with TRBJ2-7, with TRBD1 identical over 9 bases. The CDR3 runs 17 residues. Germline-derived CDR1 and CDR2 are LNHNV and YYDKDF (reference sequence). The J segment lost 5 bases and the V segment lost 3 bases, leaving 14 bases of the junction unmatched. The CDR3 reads CATSRALTGTGFHEQYF. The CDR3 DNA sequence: TGTGCCACCAGCAGGGCACTTACCGGGACAGGGTTCCACGAGCAGTACTTC.

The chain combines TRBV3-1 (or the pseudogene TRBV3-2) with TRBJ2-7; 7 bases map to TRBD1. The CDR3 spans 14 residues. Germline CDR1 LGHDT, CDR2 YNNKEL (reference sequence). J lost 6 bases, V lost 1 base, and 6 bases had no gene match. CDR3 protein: CASSQVQGRSEQYF. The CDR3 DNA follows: TGTGCCAGCAGCCAAGTACAGGGGCGAAGCGAGCAGTACTTC.

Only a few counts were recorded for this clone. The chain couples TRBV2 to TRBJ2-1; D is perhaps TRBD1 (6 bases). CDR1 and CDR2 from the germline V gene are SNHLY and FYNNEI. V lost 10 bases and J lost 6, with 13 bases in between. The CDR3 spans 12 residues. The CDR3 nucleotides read TGTGCCACTCGGAGAGGGGGCAATGAGCAGTTCTTC. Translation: CATRRGGNEQFF.

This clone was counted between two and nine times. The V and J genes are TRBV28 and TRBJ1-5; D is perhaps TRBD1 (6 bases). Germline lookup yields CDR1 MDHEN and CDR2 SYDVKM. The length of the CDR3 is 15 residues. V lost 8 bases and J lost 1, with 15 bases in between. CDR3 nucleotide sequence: TGTGCCAGCGATGACCCTACAGGGAGCAATCAGCCCCAGCATTTT. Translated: CASDDPTGSNQPQHF.

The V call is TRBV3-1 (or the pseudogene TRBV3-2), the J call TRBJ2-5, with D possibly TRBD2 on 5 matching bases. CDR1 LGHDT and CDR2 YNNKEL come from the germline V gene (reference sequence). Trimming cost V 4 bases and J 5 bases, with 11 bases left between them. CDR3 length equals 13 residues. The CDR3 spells CASSLNPGETQYF. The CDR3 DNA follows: TGTGCCAGCAGCCTGAATCCGGGGGAGACCCAGTACTTC.

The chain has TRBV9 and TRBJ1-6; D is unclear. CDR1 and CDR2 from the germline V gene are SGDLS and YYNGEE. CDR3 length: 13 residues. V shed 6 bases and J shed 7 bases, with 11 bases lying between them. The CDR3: CASTRRPNSPLHF. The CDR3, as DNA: TGTGCCAGCACCAGGAGGCCAAATTCACCCCTCCACTTT.

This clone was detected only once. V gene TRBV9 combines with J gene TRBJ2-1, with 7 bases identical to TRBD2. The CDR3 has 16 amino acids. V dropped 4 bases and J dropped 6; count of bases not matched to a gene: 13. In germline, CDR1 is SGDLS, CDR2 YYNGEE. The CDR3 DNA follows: TGTGCCAGCAGCAGCCGTACCCTTGGGACTACCAATGAGCAGTTCTTC. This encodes CASSSRTLGTTNEQFF.

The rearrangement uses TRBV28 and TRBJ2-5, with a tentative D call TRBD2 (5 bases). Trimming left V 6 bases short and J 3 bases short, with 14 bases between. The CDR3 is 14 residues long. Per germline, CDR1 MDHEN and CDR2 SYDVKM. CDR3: CASSYHGREETQYF. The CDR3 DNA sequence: TGTGCCAGCAGCTATCATGGGCGGGAAGAGACCCAGTACTTC. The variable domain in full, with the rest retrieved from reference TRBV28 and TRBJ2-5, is DVKVTQSSRYLVKRTGEKVFLECVQDMDHENMFWYRQDPGLGLRLIYFSYDVKMKEKGDIPEGYSVSREKKERFSLILESASTNQTSMYLCASSYHGREETQYFGPGTRLLVL.

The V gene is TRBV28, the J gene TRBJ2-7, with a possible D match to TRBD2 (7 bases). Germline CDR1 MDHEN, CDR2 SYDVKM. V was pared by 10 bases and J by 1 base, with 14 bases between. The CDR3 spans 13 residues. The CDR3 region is CAIGGPRSYEQYF. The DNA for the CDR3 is TGTGCCATCGGGGGGCCACGGTCCTACGAGCAGTACTTC.

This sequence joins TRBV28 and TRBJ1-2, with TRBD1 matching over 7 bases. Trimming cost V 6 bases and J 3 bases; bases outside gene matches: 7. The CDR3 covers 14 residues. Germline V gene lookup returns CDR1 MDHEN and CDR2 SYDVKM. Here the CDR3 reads CASRTRQGYYGYTF. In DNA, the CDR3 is TGTGCCAGCAGGACCCGACAGGGATACTATGGCTACACCTTC.

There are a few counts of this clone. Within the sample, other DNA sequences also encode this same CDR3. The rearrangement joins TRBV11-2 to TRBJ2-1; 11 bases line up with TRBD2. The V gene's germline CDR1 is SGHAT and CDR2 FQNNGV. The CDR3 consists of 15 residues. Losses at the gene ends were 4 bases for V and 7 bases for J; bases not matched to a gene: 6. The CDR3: CASSWGTSGLNEQFF. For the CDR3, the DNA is TGTGCCAGCAGCTGGGGGACTAGCGGACTTAATGAGCAGTTCTTC.

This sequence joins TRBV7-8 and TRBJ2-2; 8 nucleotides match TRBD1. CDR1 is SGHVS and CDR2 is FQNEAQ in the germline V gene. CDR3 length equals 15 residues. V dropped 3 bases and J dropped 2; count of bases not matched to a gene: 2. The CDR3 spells CASSLDRDNTGELFF. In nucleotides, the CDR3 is TGTGCCAGCAGCTTGGACAGGGATAACACCGGGGAGCTGTTTTTT.

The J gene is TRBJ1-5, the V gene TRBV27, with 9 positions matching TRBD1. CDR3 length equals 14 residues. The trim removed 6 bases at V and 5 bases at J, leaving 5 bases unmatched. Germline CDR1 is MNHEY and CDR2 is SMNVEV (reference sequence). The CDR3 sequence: CASRLQGADQPQHF. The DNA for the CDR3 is TGTGCCAGCAGGTTACAGGGGGCTGATCAGCCCCAGCATTTT.

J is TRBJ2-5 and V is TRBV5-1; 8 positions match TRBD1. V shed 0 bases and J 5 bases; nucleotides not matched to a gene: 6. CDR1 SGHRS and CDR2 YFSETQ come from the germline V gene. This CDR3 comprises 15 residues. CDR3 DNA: TGCGCCAGCAGCTTGGGGACAGGGTTTGGGGAGACCCAGTACTTC. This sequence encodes CASSLGTGFGETQYF. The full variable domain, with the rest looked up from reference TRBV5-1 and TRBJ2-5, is KAGVTQTPRYLIKTRGQQVTLSCSPISGHRSVSWYQQTPGQGLQFLFEYFSETQRNKGNFPGRFSGRQFSNSRSEMNVSTLELGDSALYLCASSLGTGFGETQYFGPGTRLLVL.

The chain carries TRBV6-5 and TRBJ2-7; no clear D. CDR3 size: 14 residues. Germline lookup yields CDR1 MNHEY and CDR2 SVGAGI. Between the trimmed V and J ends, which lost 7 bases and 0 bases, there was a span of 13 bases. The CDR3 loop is CASKITPSSYEQYF. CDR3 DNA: TGTGCCAGCAAGATCACACCCAGCTCCTACGAGCAGTACTTC.

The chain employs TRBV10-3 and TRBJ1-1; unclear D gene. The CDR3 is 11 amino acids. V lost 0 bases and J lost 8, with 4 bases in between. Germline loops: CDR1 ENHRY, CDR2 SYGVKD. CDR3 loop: CAISESREAFF. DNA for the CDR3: TGTGCCATCAGTGAGTCGCGAGAAGCTTTCTTT.

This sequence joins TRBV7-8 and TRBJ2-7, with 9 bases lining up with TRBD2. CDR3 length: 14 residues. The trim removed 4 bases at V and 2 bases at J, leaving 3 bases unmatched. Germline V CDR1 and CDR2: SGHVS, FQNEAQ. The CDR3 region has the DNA TGTGCCAGCAGCTCGACTAGCGGCCCCTACGAGCAGTACTTC. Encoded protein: CASSSTSGPYEQYF.

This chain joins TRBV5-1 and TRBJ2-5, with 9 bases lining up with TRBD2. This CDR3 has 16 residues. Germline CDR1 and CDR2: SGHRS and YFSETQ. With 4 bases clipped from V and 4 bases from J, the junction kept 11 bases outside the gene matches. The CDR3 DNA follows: TGCGCCAGCAGCCCGGGTAGCGGGAGAGGGCGAGAGACCCAGTACTTC. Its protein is CASSPGSGRGRETQYF.

This CDR3 reads CASTGGKNTGELFF. CDR3 nucleotides: TGTGCCAGCACGGGCGGGAAGAACACCGGGGAGCTGTTTTTT. The V call is TRBV2, the J call TRBJ2-2, with D possibly matching TRBD2 (6 bases). Between the trimmed V and J ends, which lost 7 bases and 1 base, there was a span of 10 bases. This CDR3 is built from 14 residues. CDR1 and CDR2 (germline): SNHLY, FYNNEI.

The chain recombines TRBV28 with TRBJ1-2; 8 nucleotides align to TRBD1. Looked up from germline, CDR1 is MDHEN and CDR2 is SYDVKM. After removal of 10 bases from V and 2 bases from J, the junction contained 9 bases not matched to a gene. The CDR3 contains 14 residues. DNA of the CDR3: TGTGCCACACGGTGGCAGGGGGCCAACTATGGCTACACCTTC. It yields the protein CATRWQGANYGYTF.

CDR3 bases: TGTGCCAGCTCGGGACTAGCGGGACGCACAGATACGCAGTATTTT. As protein: CASSGLAGRTDTQYF. The chain combines TRBV3-1 (or the pseudogene TRBV3-2) with TRBJ2-3; TRBD2 matches at 13 bases. Germline V CDR1 and CDR2: LGHDT, YNNKEL (reference sequence). CDR3 length: 15 residues. Trimming cost V 8 bases and J 1 base; bases outside gene matches: 3.

The CDR3 sequence: CASSPFTGNEQFF. CDR3 DNA: TGTGCCAGCAGTCCTTTCACGGGGAATGAGCAGTTCTTC. The chain combines TRBV2 with TRBJ2-1; maybe TRBD2 (5 bases). There are 13 residues in the CDR3. The V and J ends lost 5 bases and 7 bases respectively, with 12 bases between them. Per the germline V gene, CDR1 is SNHLY and CDR2 is FYNNEI.

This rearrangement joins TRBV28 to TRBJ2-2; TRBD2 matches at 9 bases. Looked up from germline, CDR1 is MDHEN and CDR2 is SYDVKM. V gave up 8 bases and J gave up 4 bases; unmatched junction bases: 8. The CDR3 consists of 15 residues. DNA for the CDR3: TGTGCCAGCTGGAGCGGGAGGACGTTCACCGGGGAGCTGTTTTTT. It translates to CASWSGRTFTGELFF.

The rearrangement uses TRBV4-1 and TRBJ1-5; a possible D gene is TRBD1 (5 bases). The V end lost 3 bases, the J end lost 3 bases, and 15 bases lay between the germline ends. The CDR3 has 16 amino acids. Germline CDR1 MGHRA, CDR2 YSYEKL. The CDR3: CASSHAGGGDNQPQHF. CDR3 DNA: TGCGCCAGCAGCCACGCCGGAGGAGGGGACAATCAGCCCCAGCATTTT.

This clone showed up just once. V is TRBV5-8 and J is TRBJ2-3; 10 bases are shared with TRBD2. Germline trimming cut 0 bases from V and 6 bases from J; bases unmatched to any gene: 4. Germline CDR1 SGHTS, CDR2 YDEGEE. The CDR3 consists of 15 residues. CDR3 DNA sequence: TGTGCCAGCAGCTTGGCGCTAGCGGGAGAGGATACGCAGTATTTT. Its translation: CASSLALAGEDTQYF.